This T cell receptor (beta chain) was captured in a study of prognosis after radiotherapy for stage I lung cancer. Study-wide context: The study delivered radiotherapy as SBRT in 3 to 5 fractions, with a biologically effective dose of at least 100 Gy.

As to this clonotype: Antigen: not known.

Study results and caveats: Gene usage, both TRBV and TRBJ, reportedly differed between patients with metastases and patients without them. Reduced Shannon entropy following stereotactic body radiation therapy was recorded in patients who developed distant metastases.

CT and PET/CT found no node involvement in any patient, and none had received chemotherapy or radiotherapy before or had other malignancies. Starting from genomic DNA, TCR beta CDR3 was amplified through two-round multiplex PCR. Primers targeting each individual TRBV and TRBJ gene were applied in first-round PCR. TCRdb reprocessed the multiplex PCR reads with MiXCR, giving one entry per CDR3 protein. Here the sample spans over 50,000 distinct CDR3 sequences, around a third being singletons. This receptor was obtained from a donor older than 45 with non-small cell lung cancer. The sequences come from PBMCs, collected before or after stereotactic body radiation therapy (not recorded which).

CDR3 nucleotides: TGCAGTGCTAGAGGGCCTAGCGGGGGGACAGATACGCAGTATTTT. Residues: CSARGPSGGTDTQYF. V gene TRBV20-1 combines with J gene TRBJ2-3, with TRBD2 matching over 11 bases. This CDR3 contains 15 residues. In germline, CDR1 is DFQATT, CDR2 SNEGSKA (reference sequence). J lost 3 bases, V lost 1 base, and 3 bases had no gene match.